This TCR beta chain was profiled in a study of beta chain features in type 1 diabetes. The entirety of the isolated RNA underwent reverse transcription, so expressed TCRB transcripts were sequenced. The data were produced by immunoSEQ multiplex PCR, yet TCRdb's version contains in-frame clones alone and is incomplete. The sample records roughly 310,000 clones, approximately 10% being singletons. V lost 0 bases and J lost 6, with 10 bases in between. Germline V gene lookup returns CDR1 GTSNPN and CDR2 SVGIG (reference sequence). This CDR3 contains 13 residues. It was via CD45RO/CCR7/CD25/CD127/CD95/CD27 that CD4+ naive, central memory, regulatory and stem cell-like memory cells were sorted.

This clonotype was sampled from a woman in her twenties or thirties in good health. The chain has TRBV30 and TRBJ2-3; D possibly corresponds to TRBD2 (5 bases). The material sequenced was naive CD4+ T cells from blood. CDR3 in amino acids: CAWSVAGGDTQYF. In DNA form, the CDR3 reads TGTGCCTGGAGTGTAGCCGGCGGGGATACGCAGTATTTT. The full variable domain, rest sourced from reference TRBV30 and TRBJ2-3, is SQTIHQWPATLVQPVGSPLSLECTVEGTSNPNLYWYRQAAGRGLQLLFYSVGIGQISSEVPQNLSASRPQDRQFILSSKKLLLSDSGFYLCAWSVAGGDTQYFGPGTRLTVL.